This T cell receptor beta chain appears in the sequencing data of a study of T cells in Graves' hyperthyroidism and ophthalmopathy. This clonotype was detected many times. Patients aged 18 to 65 with hyperthyroidism were newly diagnosed, with duration under 2 months. Exclusion criteria comprised uncontrolled infection, other autoimmune disease, pregnancy or lactation. The investigators amplified TCR beta CDR3 regions from RNA transcripts. The primer set for the first-round RT-PCR of the TCR CDR3 was HTBI. TCRdb used MiXCR to reprocess the multiplex PCR reads, holding one entry per CDR3 protein. This sample has about 740,000 distinct CDR3 sequences, with around 15% found just once. The TCR comes from a woman between 18 and 29 years old with Graves' hyperthyroidism. The sequencing input was blood.

DNA for the CDR3: TGTGCCAGCAACCAACTAGCGGCAGGCACAGATACGCAGTATTTT. Its translation is CASNQLAAGTDTQYF. The chain combines TRBV2 with TRBJ2-3, with 8 bases aligning to TRBD2. The CDR3 extends over 15 amino acids. With 7 bases clipped from V and 1 base from J, the junction kept 7 bases outside the gene matches. CDR1 and CDR2 (germline): SNHLY, FYNNEI.